The TCR beta chain described here comes from a study of CD8 T cells in Susac syndrome (dated by TCRdb to between 2017 and 2020). About the investigation overall: Among the Susac syndrome patients who were sequenced, clinically active disease was present in roughly six and clinical remission was observed in eight. At blood withdrawal, Susac syndrome patients were either therapy-naive, taking corticosteroids (in some cases with IVIg as well), or taking IVIg alone. The study used repertoire sequencing to test whether antigen drove CD8+ T cell activation and differentiation in Susac syndrome. The study compared CD8+ T cell repertoire clonality among 11 to 12 healthy donors, 14 Susac syndrome patients and about 16 multiple sclerosis patients. Overall study outcomes, separate from this receptor: Looking at Susac-specific public clones, the researchers identified 15 to 20 in the total CD8+ repertoire and roughly 5 in the CD8+ TEMRA repertoire. Clonal expansion was seen in Susac syndrome CD8+ repertoires, peaking in CD8+ TEMRA cells and being greater in clinically active patients than in remitting ones. The TCR sequencing and HLA analysis was acknowledged to have included a relatively small number of individuals.

To note about this clonotype: What this receptor recognizes is not known. Qualities for individual bases were not recorded, and no much larger clone is one base off.

RNA was extracted using the RNeasy kit, and about 0.45 to 1 ug of the RNA was reverse transcribed with random hexamers. The immunoSEQ multiplex PCR assay, covering 54 Vbeta and 13 Jbeta segments, was used to amplify TCR beta CDR3 regions. Bias from PCR amplification was corrected by using a synthetic template baseline for primer optimization and for computational correction. The source study handled its data this way. Only productive sequences were kept, with reads annotated to V, D and J genes according to IMGT and analyzed in immunoSEQ Analyzer. To calculate clonality, Shannon entropy was normalized by log2 of the number of productive unique sequences and then subtracted from one. For each patient and control, public and private clones were evaluated within the 100 most prevalent clones. Clones were defined as Susac-specific when absent from the healthy and MS cohorts, from approximately 1,100 published viral clones and from other ImmuneACCESS disease sequences. TCRdb passed the public sequencing reads through fastp at Q25 and MiXCR, retaining productive beta sequences. CDR3 protein duplicates are merged, each entry listing the most common genes and DNA. TCRdb's processing, not the study's, gives the V and J calls here. The sample profile shows 80,000 or so distinct CDR3 sequences; approximately 96% of them were found once. In total, the top ten clones hold more than 0.35% of the sample.

Peripheral blood CD8+ and CD4+ T cells from healthy donors, Susac syndrome patients and multiple sclerosis patients were profiled using high-throughput TCR beta sequencing. Recently defined diagnostic criteria for definite or probable disease were met by the Susac syndrome patients. Bulk CD8+ and CD4+ T cells were purified magnetically by negative isolation, whereas CD8+ TEMRA cells were enriched by FACS. Blood was collected in EDTA tubes and processed within 24 hours, with PBMCs isolated through density gradient centrifugation. PBMCs intended for TCR sequencing were cryopreserved in liquid nitrogen and were subsequently thawed in a 37 degrees C water bath. The sorted or isolated CD4+, CD8+ and CD8+ TEMRA cells reached a purity of at least 90%. The sample comprised CD8+ T cells from PBMCs. The sequence was collected from a human donor with Susac syndrome.

CDR3 region: CASSFPESQPQHF. The DNA sequence is TGTGCCAGCAGTTTCCCTGAATCTCAGCCCCAGCATTTT. Recombination linked TRBV28 to TRBJ1-5; the D gene is unclear. V sheds 3 bases and J sheds 6 bases, leaving 9 bases between their ends. The CDR3 runs 13 residues from the cysteine to the phenylalanine. The retained sequence is limited to the CDR3, 39 bases, with the frame set at the first base. CDR1 MDHEN and CDR2 SYDVKM were looked up in the germline V gene.